The 24 T cell receptor beta chains below were found in one sample sequenced in a study of early T cells in non-severe SARS-CoV-2 infection. MiXCR was run by TCRdb on the 5' RACE reads, yielding one entry per CDR3 protein. This sample has nearly 90,000 distinct CDR3 sequences, with over 13% found just once. Sequencing used whole blood. The receptor source for this set is an adult who was a healthcare worker with PCR-confirmed SARS-CoV-2 infection or an uninfected control (not recorded which).

This clonotype has ten or more counts. V usage is TRBV28 and J usage is TRBJ2-7; 10 nucleotides match TRBD2. Germline lookup yields CDR1 MDHEN and CDR2 SYDVKM. CDR3 size: 17 residues. Trimming cost V 6 bases and J 3 bases; bases outside gene matches: 14. The chain's CDR3 is CASSNSGGGLASYEQYF. The DNA for the CDR3 is TGTGCCAGCAGCAACAGTGGGGGGGGACTAGCGAGCTACGAGCAGTACTTC.

The V and J genes are TRBV20-1 and TRBJ2-2, with no clear D. V was cut by 8 bases and J by 4 bases, with 8 bases left in between. The CDR3 runs to 11 residues. Per germline, CDR1 DFQATT and CDR2 SNEGSKA (reference sequence). CDR3 DNA sequence: TGCAGTACTCAATTCACCGGGGAGCTGTTTTTT. Translation gives CSTQFTGELFF.

The chain couples TRBV9 to TRBJ2-1; D uncertain. Deletions cut 0 bases from V and 5 bases from J, with 12 bases between. CDR3 size: 15 residues. Per the germline V gene, CDR1 is SGDLS and CDR2 is YYNGEE. This chain's CDR3 is CASSVGGRPDNEQFF. CDR3 bases: TGTGCCAGCAGCGTAGGTGGGCGGCCAGACAATGAGCAGTTCTTC.

This clonotype was seen only a few times. The gene calls are TRBV3-1 and TRBJ2-1; no reliable D call. CDR3 length: 15 residues. Germline V CDR1 and CDR2: LGHDT, YNNKEL (reference sequence). V lost 1 base to trimming and J lost 7 bases, with 14 bases between them. CDR3 amino acids: CASSQVKGVLNEQFF. Here the CDR3 DNA reads TGTGCCAGCAGCCAAGTTAAAGGAGTATTGAATGAGCAGTTCTTC.

Concerning this clonotype itself: One end of the junction varies from germline; a read error may be responsible. The gene calls are TRBV5-1 and TRBJ2-1; D may correspond to TRBD1 or TRBD2 (6 bases each). CDR3 length: 14 amino acids. In germline, CDR1 is SGHRS, CDR2 YFSETQ. The CDR3, as DNA: TGCGCCAGCGGGGGGCTAGCTCTCTACAATGAGCGGTTCTTC. Translating it yields CASGGLALYNERFF.

This clonotype was counted between two and nine times. The chain is built from TRBV18 and TRBJ2-7, with D possibly called TRBD1 or TRBD2 (5 bases each). Looked up from germline, CDR1 is KGHSH and CDR2 is LQKENI. Between the trimmed V and J ends, which lost 6 bases and 3 bases, there was a span of 15 bases. The CDR3 is made up of 14 amino acids. The CDR3 reads CASSTGTVNYEQYF. The CDR3 DNA is TGTGCCAGCTCTACCGGGACGGTGAACTACGAGCAGTACTTC.

This clonotype was seen a handful of times. The V and J genes are TRBV29-1 and TRBJ2-3; D is ambiguous. This CDR3 is built from 11 residues. Germline-derived CDR1 and CDR2 are SQVTM and ANQGSEA. V lost 2 bases and J lost 14, with 14 bases in between. The chain's CDR3 is CSVERQGRPYF. The CDR3 nucleotides are TGCAGCGTTGAACGACAAGGACGACCGTATTTT.

This chain uses TRBV12-3 or TRBV12-4 with TRBJ1-1; the match to TRBD1 covers 11 bases. CDR3 length equals 18 residues. Germline trimming cut 3 bases from V and 4 bases from J; bases unmatched to any gene: 13. For the CDR3, the DNA is TGTGCCAGCAGTTTTGCCTACTCCACCGGACAGGGGGCCACTGAAGCTTTCTTT. Translating gives CASSFAYSTGQGATEAFF.

V and J are TRBV11-2 and TRBJ1-1; D is unclear. The CDR3 is 11 residues long. The germline gives CDR1 SGHAT, CDR2 FQNNGV. V shed 7 bases and J shed 8 bases, with 11 bases lying between them. CDR3 residues: CASITTWEAFF. In DNA form, the CDR3 reads TGTGCCAGCATCACAACTTGGGAAGCTTTCTTT.

This chain joins TRBV3-1 and TRBJ2-7, with 7 bases identical to TRBD1. CDR3 size: 14 residues. Germline assignment: CDR1 LGHDT and CDR2 YNNKEL (reference sequence). The V gene end was trimmed by 8 bases and the J gene end by 7 bases; junction bases not matched to a gene: 14. CDR3 sequence reads: CASRETGVLGEQYF. The CDR3, as DNA: TGTGCCAGCCGGGAAACAGGGGTCTTAGGTGAGCAGTACTTC.

This rearrangement joins TRBV11-2 to TRBJ2-1, with D hard to call. The V end lost 5 bases, the J end lost 0 bases, and 14 bases lay between the germline ends. The germline gives CDR1 SGHAT, CDR2 FQNNGV. This CDR3 is 16 amino acids long. CDR3 amino acids: CASSPGPWSSYNEQFF. The CDR3, as DNA: TGTGCCAGCAGCCCGGGCCCCTGGAGCTCCTACAATGAGCAGTTCTTC.

The rearrangement links TRBV11-2 to TRBJ2-1; D is tentatively TRBD1 or TRBD2 (6 bases each). Between the trimmed V and J ends, which lost 3 bases and 2 bases, there was a span of 14 bases. The length of the CDR3 is 16 residues. Germline loops: CDR1 SGHAT, CDR2 FQNNGV. DNA for the CDR3: TGTGCCAGCAGCTTCAGCTGGGGGGCAACCTACAATGAGCAGTTCTTC. Encoded protein: CASSFSWGATYNEQFF.

This clonotype was observed a handful of times. The genes are TRBV3-1 and TRBJ2-3; the D is unclear. CDR1 is LGHDT and CDR2 is YNNKEL in the germline V gene (reference sequence). The CDR3 covers 14 residues. V lost 1 base and J lost 6, with 11 bases in between. DNA for the CDR3: TGTGCCAGCAGCCAAGCTCGCTCTGGGGATACGCAGTATTTT. It is translated as CASSQARSGDTQYF.

This sequence joins TRBV5-1 and TRBJ2-1; D tentatively reads TRBD1 or TRBD2 (6 bases each). The germline V gene encodes CDR1 SGHRS and CDR2 YFSETQ. The CDR3 runs 14 residues. V gave up 4 bases and J gave up 8 bases, with 16 bases separating them. The CDR3 region has the DNA TGCGCCAGCAGCCCGGAGGGGGAACTGGATGAGCAGTTCTTC. Its protein is CASSPEGELDEQFF.

The chain uses TRBV29-1 and TRBJ2-7; possibly TRBD1 for D (5 bases). CDR1 SQVTM and CDR2 ANQGSEA come from the germline V gene. Between the trimmed V and J ends, which lost 6 bases and 0 bases, there was a span of 9 bases. The CDR3 loop spans 12 amino acids. The CDR3: CSVGRSSYEQYF. The CDR3 nucleotides are TGCAGCGTGGGGCGGAGCTCCTACGAGCAGTACTTC.

CDR3 sequence (DNA): TGTGCCAGCAGCTTGGGCGGGAGTAGTTCGGACGAGCAGTACTTC. It codes for CASSLGGSSSDEQYF. This chain joins TRBV7-9 and TRBJ2-7; TRBD2 agrees at 7 bases. This CDR3 spans 15 amino acids. The V gene end was trimmed by 3 bases and the J gene end by 5 bases; junction bases not matched to a gene: 10. The germline V gene has CDR1 SEHNR and CDR2 FQNEAQ (reference sequence).

This rearrangement joins TRBV28 to TRBJ2-3; D is ambiguous. Trimming shortened V by 3 bases and J by 6 bases, and 13 bases separated the two germline ends. The CDR3 totals 14 residues. CDR1 is MDHEN and CDR2 is SYDVKM in the germline V gene. The CDR3 sequence is CASSFDREVDTQYF. The CDR3 region has the DNA TGTGCCAGCAGTTTCGACCGAGAGGTCGATACGCAGTATTTT.

V and J are TRBV7-2 and TRBJ2-7; D is possibly TRBD1 or TRBD2 (5 bases each). CDR1 SGHTA and CDR2 FQGNSA come from the germline V gene. The CDR3 has 14 amino acids. Trimming removed 7 bases from V and 5 bases from J, with 18 bases in between. CDR3 DNA: TGTGCCAGCACCCTGGAGGCAGGGATGAACGAGCAGTACTTC. Translating gives CASTLEAGMNEQYF.

The V call is TRBV27, the J call TRBJ2-7, with TRBD2 identical over 9 bases. J was trimmed by 2 bases and V by 5 bases; bases with no gene match: 13. Per the germline V gene, CDR1 is MNHEY and CDR2 is SMNVEV (reference sequence). The CDR3 is made up of 17 amino acids. The CDR3 spells CASSRNPTSGSPYEQYF. Written as DNA, the CDR3 is TGTGCCAGCAGTCGGAACCCTACTAGCGGGTCCCCCTACGAGCAGTACTTC.

This clonotype was observed a handful of times. CDR3 nucleotides: TGTGCCAGCAGCTTCTCAGCGGGAGAAGACAATGAGCAGTTCTTC. Amino acids: CASSFSAGEDNEQFF. The chain has TRBV11-3 and TRBJ2-1; TRBD2 matches at 8 bases. The CDR3 runs 15 residues. Germline V CDR1 and CDR2: SGHNT, YENEEA. The V segment lost 3 bases and the J segment 5 bases; nucleotides outside the gene matches: 6.

The chain links TRBV30 to TRBJ2-1, with D possibly TRBD2 on 6 matching bases. From germline, CDR1 is GTSNPN and CDR2 SVGIG (reference sequence). The CDR3 is 16 residues long. V was shortened by 2 bases and J by 0 bases, with 14 bases between the two germline ends. The CDR3 region has the DNA TGTGCCTGGAGTAACGAGCGGGCCGCCTCCTACAATGAGCAGTTCTTC. The encoded protein is CAWSNERAASYNEQFF.

This clonotype was counted at least ten times. The chain has TRBV4-2 and TRBJ2-3; D tentatively fits TRBD1 or TRBD2 (5 bases each). The CDR3 is made up of 15 amino acids. Germline V gene lookup returns CDR1 LGHNA and CDR2 YNFKEQ. Trimming took 4 bases from V and 6 from J, leaving 17 bases between them. CDR3 in DNA: TGTGCCAGCAGCCGCCCGGGACCCGAAAGTGATACGCAGTATTTT. It specifies CASSRPGPESDTQYF.

This clonotype occurred a few times. The rearrangement links TRBV20-1 to TRBJ2-5; a possible D gene is TRBD2 (5 bases). The length of the CDR3 is 14 residues. The V and J ends lost 6 bases and 1 base respectively, with 15 bases between them. Germline-derived CDR1 and CDR2 are DFQATT and SNEGSKA (reference sequence). The CDR3 loop is CSATHREPQETQYF. CDR3 bases: TGCAGTGCCACCCACCGGGAACCCCAAGAGACCCAGTACTTC.

This clonotype was seen a few times. V is TRBV5-1 and J is TRBJ2-2; 8 positions agree with TRBD1. J was trimmed by 10 bases and V by 0 bases; bases with no gene match: 8. This CDR3 spans 15 amino acids. Germline CDR1 and CDR2: SGHRS and YFSETQ. CDR3 in DNA: TGCGCCAGCAGCTTGGTTCAGGGGGCGGAAGAGGAGCTGTTTTTT. As protein: CASSLVQGAEEELFF.